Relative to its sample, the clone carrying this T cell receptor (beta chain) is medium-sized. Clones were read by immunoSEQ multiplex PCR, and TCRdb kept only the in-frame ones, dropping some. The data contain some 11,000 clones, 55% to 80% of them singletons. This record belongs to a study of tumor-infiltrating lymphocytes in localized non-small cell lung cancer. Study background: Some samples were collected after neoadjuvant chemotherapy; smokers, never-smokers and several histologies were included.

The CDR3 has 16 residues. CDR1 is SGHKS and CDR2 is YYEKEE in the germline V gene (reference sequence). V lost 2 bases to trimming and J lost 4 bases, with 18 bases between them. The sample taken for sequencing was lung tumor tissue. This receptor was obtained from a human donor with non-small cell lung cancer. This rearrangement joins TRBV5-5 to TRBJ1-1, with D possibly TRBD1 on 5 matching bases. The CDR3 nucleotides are TGTGCCAGCAGCTTTTACCGGGACCCGAGGACCACTGAAGCTTTCTTT. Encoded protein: CASSFYRDPRTTEAFF.